Presented here are 28 T cell receptor beta chains from one specimen sequenced in a study of T cell responses to AZD1222 COVID-19 vaccine. Measured with immunoSEQ multiplex PCR; TCRdb has only the in-frame clones, and not every one. The sample contains roughly 72,000 clones, about 85% of which appear only once. The sequencing used peripheral blood, collected on day 0 of AZD1222 vaccination. All receptors come from an adult in good health.

This chain links TRBV11-2 with TRBJ1-2; the D is unclear. V lost 0 bases to trimming and J lost 8 bases, with 10 bases between them. The germline CDR1 and CDR2 sequences are SGHAT and FQNNGV. This CDR3 comprises 13 residues. The CDR3 bases are TGTGCCAGCAGCTTAGATCGCTTGGGAGGCTACACCTTC. This sequence encodes CASSLDRLGGYTF. Full variable domain (remainder filled in from reference TRBV11-2 and TRBJ1-2): EAGVAQSPRYKIIEKRQSVAFWCNPISGHATLYWYQQILGQGPKLLIQFQNNGVVDDSQLPKDRFSAERLKGVDSTLKIQPAKLEDSAVYLCASSLDRLGGYTFGSGTRLTVV.

J is TRBJ2-2 and V is TRBV12-5; TRBD2 is a possible D gene (5 bases). The germline gives CDR1 LGHNT, CDR2 FRNRAP. The CDR3 is 13 amino acids. Trimming left V 4 bases short and J 8 bases short, with 11 bases between. CDR3 DNA: TGTGCTAGTGGTTCTAGCTTCTGGGGGGAGCTGTTTTTT. Translating gives CASGSSFWGELFF.

The CDR3 protein is CASSMQGEGRNYGYTF. Written as DNA, the CDR3 is TGTGCCAGTAGTATGCAAGGGGAGGGTAGGAACTATGGCTACACCTTC. The genes are TRBV19 and TRBJ1-2; D might be TRBD1 (5 bases). V was shortened by 3 bases and J by 2 bases, with 16 bases between the two germline ends. Germline lookup yields CDR1 LNHDA and CDR2 SQIVND (reference sequence). The CDR3 length is 16 residues. Together with reference TRBV19 and TRBJ1-2, the CDR3 gives the full variable domain: DGGITQSPKYLFRKEGQNVTLSCEQNLNHDAMYWYRQDPGQGLRLIYYSQIVNDFQKGDIAEGYSVSREKKESFPLTVTSAQKNPTAFYLCASSMQGEGRNYGYTFGSGTRLTVV.

The chain couples TRBV27 to TRBJ2-3, with D tentatively TRBD1 or TRBD2 (5 bases each). From germline, CDR1 is MNHEY and CDR2 SMNVEV (reference sequence). The CDR3 is 13 residues long. V was clipped by 6 bases and J by 3 bases, with 10 bases between them. Here the CDR3 DNA reads TGTGCCAGCAGGGGGCGACTAACAGATACGCAGTATTTT. Residues: CASRGRLTDTQYF.

This clone was recorded a few times. This chain joins TRBV27 and TRBJ1-2; D may be TRBD1 (5 bases). The ends were cut back, 4 bases at V and 7 bases at J, with 10 bases in the middle. This CDR3 comprises 12 residues. CDR1 is MNHEY and CDR2 is SMNVEV in the germline V gene (reference sequence). DNA for the CDR3: TGTGCCAGCAGTTCCAAGGGGTTTGGCTACACCTTC. As protein: CASSSKGFGYTF.

The chain carries TRBV5-1 and TRBJ1-1; 9 nucleotides agree with TRBD1. Germline V gene sequence: CDR1 SGHRS, CDR2 YFSETQ. The CDR3 is 17 residues long. Germline trimming cut 6 bases from V and 2 bases from J; bases unmatched to any gene: 14. Here the CDR3 DNA reads TGCGCCAGCAACCTTCTGGGGACAGGGCTATTAAACACTGAAGCTTTCTTT. Residues: CASNLLGTGLLNTEAFF. Variable domain in full (rest from reference TRBV5-1 and TRBJ1-1): KAGVTQTPRYLIKTRGQQVTLSCSPISGHRSVSWYQQTPGQGLQFLFEYFSETQRNKGNFPGRFSGRQFSNSRSEMNVSTLELGDSALYLCASNLLGTGLLNTEAFFGQGTRLTVV.

This chain connects TRBV19 to TRBJ2-1, with a possible D match to TRBD2 (5 bases). CDR1 and CDR2 from the germline V gene are LNHDA and SQIVND (reference sequence). V dropped 5 bases and J dropped 10 bases, with 21 bases sitting between them. This CDR3 contains 15 residues. CDR3 region: CASSHKLERAVEQFF. Written as DNA, the CDR3 is TGTGCCAGTAGTCACAAGCTAGAGAGGGCGGTCGAGCAGTTCTTC.

The chain has TRBV5-6 and TRBJ2-1; a weak D match, TRBD2 (6 bases). The CDR3 runs to 17 residues. Germline loops: CDR1 SGHDT, CDR2 YYEEEE. The V end was cut by 4 bases, the J end by 7 bases, with 24 bases between. The CDR3: CASSVRRGALGVNEQFF. The DNA for the CDR3 is TGTGCCAGCAGCGTCAGGAGGGGCGCGTTGGGAGTGAATGAGCAGTTCTTC.

The chain combines TRBV19 with TRBJ2-1; 9 nucleotides agree with TRBD1. Germline lookup yields CDR1 LNHDA and CDR2 SQIVND (reference sequence). This CDR3 has 13 residues. V gave up 11 bases and J gave up 8 bases; unmatched junction bases: 10. The CDR3 loop reads CAAGRTGVDEQFF. The DNA for the CDR3 is TGTGCCGCGGGCCGGACAGGGGTTGATGAGCAGTTCTTC.

The chain employs TRBV5-1 and TRBJ1-1; no clear D gene. CDR1 is SGHRS and CDR2 is YFSETQ in the germline V gene. CDR3 length: 14 amino acids. With 1 base removed from V and 0 bases from J, the gap between germline ends came to 7 bases. CDR3 bases: TGCGCCAGCAGCTTGTCAACGTTGAACACTGAAGCTTTCTTT. The encoded protein is CASSLSTLNTEAFF.

The chain is built from TRBV5-6 and TRBJ2-3; TRBD2 matches 8 bases. Per germline, CDR1 SGHDT and CDR2 YYEEEE. V lost 2 bases to trimming and J lost 2 bases; unmatched junction nucleotides: 10. This CDR3 region has 17 residues. The CDR3 DNA is TGTGCCAGCAGCTTTAGTTGGTCGGGGGGGAACACAGATACGCAGTATTTT. Its translation is CASSFSWSGGNTDTQYF.

The rearrangement joins TRBV11-2 to TRBJ2-1; 11 nucleotides line up with TRBD2. Germline CDR1 and CDR2: SGHAT and FQNNGV. The CDR3 length is 14 residues. V shed 0 bases and J 14 bases; nucleotides not matched to a gene: 6. DNA for the CDR3: TGTGCCAGCAGCTTAGAACCTAGCGGGAGGACTGAGTTCTTC. Its translation: CASSLEPSGRTEFF.

This sequence joins TRBV12-3 or TRBV12-4 and TRBJ2-1; a weak D match, TRBD1 (6 bases). The V end lost 3 bases, the J end lost 9 bases, and 12 bases lay between the germline ends. This CDR3 has 13 amino acids. In nucleotides, the CDR3 is TGTGCCAGCAGTTTGCACAGGGAACGTGAGCAGTTCTTC. Translated, it gives CASSLHREREQFF.

This chain connects TRBV6-5 to TRBJ2-7; 8 nucleotides line up with TRBD2. Trimming took 9 bases from V and 0 from J; bases not matched to a gene: 7. The CDR3 extends over 14 amino acids. Germline V gene data show CDR1 as MNHEY and CDR2 as SVGAGI. The CDR3 bases are TGTGCCAGTCGGGAGGGCGGGACCTCCTACGAGCAGTACTTC. It is translated as CASREGGTSYEQYF.

This clone appeared once. The junction and the germline gene differ at one end; a read error may be behind it. The V call is TRBV7-7, the J call TRBJ2-7, with D possibly matching TRBD2 (6 bases). Per the germline V gene, CDR1 is SSHAT and CDR2 is FNYEAQ (reference sequence). The CDR3 has 15 residues. The CDR3 loop is CASTEPEGPLYEQYF. The CDR3 DNA is TGTGCTAGCACAGAACCGGAGGGCCCCCTATACGAGCAGTACTTC.

CDR3 residues: CAIPRTANTEAFF. The CDR3 nucleotides are TGTGCCATCCCCCGGACAGCGAACACTGAAGCTTTCTTT. The gene calls are TRBV7-9 and TRBJ1-1, with D possibly TRBD1 on 6 matching bases. The V end was cut by 10 bases, the J end by 1 base, with 13 bases between. The CDR3 spans 13 residues. Germline values: CDR1 SEHNR, CDR2 FQNEAQ (reference sequence).

This rearrangement joins TRBV24-1 to TRBJ1-1, with D possibly being TRBD1 (6 bases). V gave up 4 bases and J gave up 6 bases, with 11 bases separating them. CDR1 KGHDR and CDR2 SFDVKD come from the germline V gene. The CDR3 covers 13 residues. The CDR3 DNA follows: TGTGCCACCAGTGAAGCCAGGGGCTCTGAAGCTTTCTTT. Translated, it gives CATSEARGSEAFF.

In the case of this clone: Other DNA sequences in this specimen translate into the identical CDR3. V gene TRBV27 combines with J gene TRBJ2-7; D might be TRBD1 (5 bases). Trimming cost V 0 bases and J 4 bases, with 13 bases left between them. Germline-derived CDR1 and CDR2 are MNHEY and SMNVEV (reference sequence). There are 15 residues in the CDR3. CDR3 region: CASSLSPRTPYEQYF. CDR3 bases: TGTGCCAGCAGTTTATCCCCTCGGACACCTTACGAGCAGTACTTC.

The chain is built from TRBV19 and TRBJ2-1, with D uncertain. Germline V gene lookup returns CDR1 LNHDA and CDR2 SQIVND (reference sequence). This CDR3 is 13 amino acids long. V was shortened by 1 base and J by 3 bases, with 4 bases between the two germline ends. CDR3 region: CASSIVIYNEQFF. The CDR3 DNA sequence: TGTGCCAGTAGTATAGTGATCTACAATGAGCAGTTCTTC.

The gene calls are TRBV24-1 and TRBJ2-5; 10 positions agree with TRBD1. V shed 1 base, J shed 4 bases, and the junction held 5 bases outside the gene matches. The CDR3 is 16 residues long. Germline CDR1 and CDR2: KGHDR and SFDVKD. CDR3 nucleotides: TGTGCCACCAGTGATTTAGACAGGGGGCGCAGAGAGACCCAGTACTTC. It is translated as CATSDLDRGRRETQYF.

The V call is TRBV5-6, the J call TRBJ2-7; D is unresolved. CDR1 is SGHDT and CDR2 is YYEEEE in the germline V gene. Trimming cost V 3 bases and J 1 base, with 11 bases left between them. This CDR3 comprises 14 residues. The chain's CDR3 is CASSYGDPSYEQYF. CDR3 sequence (DNA): TGTGCCAGCAGCTACGGTGACCCTTCCTACGAGCAGTACTTC.

A remark on this clone: The same CDR3 can be traced to other DNA sequences in this sample. J is TRBJ1-1 and V is TRBV19, with D possibly TRBD1 on 5 matching bases. V gave up 2 bases and J gave up 1 base, with 8 bases separating them. This CDR3 comprises 14 residues. The germline V gene has CDR1 LNHDA and CDR2 SQIVND (reference sequence). The DNA for the CDR3 is TGTGCCAGTAGTATACAGGGACCGAACACTGAAGCTTTCTTT. Translation: CASSIQGPNTEAFF.

The CDR3 reads CASSYSRSSGNTIYF. In DNA form, the CDR3 reads TGTGCCAGCAGTTACTCGAGGAGCTCTGGAAACACCATATATTTT. This sequence joins TRBV6-5 and TRBJ1-3; no firm D call. Looked up from germline, CDR1 is MNHEY and CDR2 is SVGAGI. V was shortened by 0 bases and J by 0 bases, with 6 bases between the two germline ends. This CDR3 spans 15 amino acids.

This clone came up once. V is TRBV6-4 and J is TRBJ2-7; D ambiguous. Germline V gene lookup returns CDR1 MRHNA and CDR2 SNTAGT. The CDR3 loop spans 10 amino acids. The V gene lost 2 bases and the J gene lost 6 bases, with 2 bases spanning the gap. CDR3 amino acids: CASSDIEQYF. The CDR3 DNA reads as TGTGCCAGCAGTGACATCGAGCAGTACTTC.

The rearrangement joins TRBV13 to TRBJ2-7, with D possibly TRBD1 on 5 matching bases. V was trimmed by 4 bases and J by 1 base, leaving 8 bases between them. Germline CDR1 is PRHDT and CDR2 is FYEKMQ (reference sequence). This CDR3 is built from 13 residues. The DNA for the CDR3 is TGTGCCAGCAGCTCTCCAGGGTCCTACGAGCAGTACTTC. It is translated as CASSSPGSYEQYF.

V gene TRBV2 combines with J gene TRBJ2-5, with 10 positions matching TRBD2. The germline V gene has CDR1 SNHLY and CDR2 FYNNEI. Unmatched junction bases numbered 17, after V lost 5 bases and J lost 5 bases. This CDR3 is built from 18 residues. This CDR3 is CASSPNVRAGGPYETQYF. The CDR3 DNA reads TGTGCCAGCAGTCCAAACGTGCGAGCGGGAGGGCCTTACGAGACCCAGTACTTC.

V gene TRBV5-1 combines with J gene TRBJ2-6; 7 positions match TRBD1. Germline V gives CDR1 SGHRS, CDR2 YFSETQ. V lost 7 bases and J lost 2; bases outside the gene matches: 9. The CDR3 has 16 amino acids. The CDR3 reads CASDRDPTTGANVLTF. CDR3 DNA: TGCGCCAGCGACAGGGACCCCACTACTGGGGCCAACGTCCTGACTTTC.

The chain is built from TRBV6-2 or TRBV6-3 and TRBJ1-1; D not certain. V lost 5 bases and J lost 4, with 11 bases in between. CDR1 is MNHEY and CDR2 is SVGEGT in the germline V gene. The CDR3 consists of 13 residues. The chain's CDR3 is CASSVGRTTEAFF. The CDR3 DNA follows: TGTGCCAGCAGTGTCGGGAGGACCACTGAAGCTTTCTTT.